Shown below are 21 T cell receptor beta chains from a single sample sequenced in a study of T cell responses to AZD1222 COVID-19 vaccine. Assay used: immunoSEQ multiplex PCR; TCRdb lists only in-frame clones, some missing. Counted here are tens of thousands of clones, just over 90% occurring once; the ten biggest clones make up approximately 5%. The material was peripheral blood, obtained 28 days after the second AZD1222 dose. The receptors originated from an adult who received the AZD1222 COVID-19 vaccine.

The J gene is TRBJ1-5, the V gene TRBV16, with a possible D match to TRBD1 (5 bases). The CDR3 is made up of 15 amino acids. V was shortened by 0 bases and J by 1 base, with 7 bases between the two germline ends. Germline CDR1 is KGHSY and CDR2 is FQNENV. This CDR3 is CASSQSPGSNQPQHF. In DNA form, the CDR3 reads TGTGCCAGCAGCCAATCCCCAGGGAGCAATCAGCCCCAGCATTTT.

This chain links TRBV6-5 with TRBJ2-7; D is possibly TRBD1 (5 bases). The CDR3 is made up of 15 amino acids. Trimming took 4 bases from V and 0 from J, leaving 13 bases between them. Germline V gene data show CDR1 as MNHEY and CDR2 as SVGAGI. DNA of the CDR3: TGTGCCAGCAGTTGGGGCCGGGCTCCCTCCTACGAGCAGTACTTC. It yields the protein CASSWGRAPSYEQYF.

J is TRBJ2-2 and V is TRBV4-1; the match to TRBD2 covers 8 bases. The germline CDR1 and CDR2 sequences are MGHRA and YSYEKL. J gave up 0 bases and V 3 bases, and 3 bases lay outside the gene matches. The CDR3 sequence is 16 residues long. The CDR3 bases are TGCGCCAGCAGCCATGCGGGGGGTTCGAACACCGGGGAGCTGTTTTTT. As protein: CASSHAGGSNTGELFF.

The V gene is TRBV19, the J gene TRBJ1-2; D is ambiguous. The V and J ends lost 0 bases and 7 bases respectively, with 18 bases between them. Germline-derived CDR1 and CDR2 are LNHDA and SQIVND (reference sequence). This CDR3 has 16 amino acids. The CDR3 DNA is TGTGCCAGTAGTATAGATTTACAAACGGTTTCTGGTGGCTACACCTTC. It specifies CASSIDLQTVSGGYTF.

The chain links TRBV3-1 (or the pseudogene TRBV3-2) to TRBJ2-6; 10 bases match TRBD1. V trimming: 4 bases; J trimming: 0 bases; junction bases outside the gene matches: 6. CDR1 and CDR2 (germline): LGHDT, YNNKEL (reference sequence). The CDR3 length is 18 residues. CDR3 in amino acids: CASSRFRTGGSGANVLTF. The CDR3 nucleotides are TGTGCCAGCAGCCGTTTTAGGACAGGGGGCTCTGGGGCCAACGTCCTGACTTTC.

Here the CDR3 DNA reads TGTGCCAGCAGCTTAATGACAGGGAACACCGGGGAGCTGTTTTTT. This gives the protein CASSLMTGNTGELFF. This chain joins TRBV7-3 and TRBJ2-2; perhaps TRBD1 as D (6 bases). Trimming took off 1 base at V and 1 base at J, with 7 bases between the two ends. The CDR3 sequence is 15 residues long. Looked up from germline, CDR1 is SGHTA and CDR2 is FQGTGA.

This clone has a single count. The chain carries TRBV10-3 and TRBJ2-3, with D possibly being TRBD1 (5 bases). This CDR3 has 12 amino acids. Looked up from germline, CDR1 is ENHRY and CDR2 is SYGVKD. The V gene lost 6 bases and the J gene lost 1 base, with 5 bases spanning the gap. CDR3 nucleotides: TGTGCCATCAGGACAGGCACAGATACGCAGTATTTT. It is translated as CAIRTGTDTQYF.

The chain employs TRBV5-1 and TRBJ1-2; D gene unclear. The CDR3 runs 14 residues. V dropped 1 base and J dropped 3 bases, with 10 bases sitting between them. The germline gives CDR1 SGHRS, CDR2 YFSETQ. The CDR3 loop is CASSLSPPDYGYTF. The CDR3 nucleotides read TGCGCCAGCAGCTTGTCACCCCCCGACTATGGCTACACCTTC. The full variable domain, rest sourced from reference TRBV5-1 and TRBJ1-2, is KAGVTQTPRYLIKTRGQQVTLSCSPISGHRSVSWYQQTPGQGLQFLFEYFSETQRNKGNFPGRFSGRQFSNSRSEMNVSTLELGDSALYLCASSLSPPDYGYTFGSGTRLTVV.

The chain carries TRBV6-5 and TRBJ1-1, with 8 bases lining up with TRBD1. V lost 8 bases to trimming and J lost 4 bases; unmatched junction nucleotides: 9. The CDR3 loop spans 14 amino acids. Germline V gives CDR1 MNHEY, CDR2 SVGAGI. The CDR3 spells CASRGRQGSTEAFF. CDR3 bases: TGTGCCAGCCGAGGCCGACAGGGGAGCACTGAAGCTTTCTTT.

As concerns this clone: Within the sample, other DNA sequences also encode this same CDR3. V usage is TRBV5-1 and J usage is TRBJ1-3; D is ambiguous. Germline V gene data show CDR1 as SGHRS and CDR2 as YFSETQ. There are 15 residues in the CDR3. Trimming pared 4 bases from V and 0 bases from J, leaving 11 bases between. CDR3 residues: CASSLDGNSGNTIYF. The CDR3 DNA sequence: TGCGCCAGCAGCCTGGACGGCAACTCTGGAAACACCATATATTTT.

The gene calls are TRBV6-4 and TRBJ2-7; D is tentatively TRBD1 or TRBD2 (5 bases each). The V end lost 7 bases, the J end lost 9 bases, and 19 bases lay between the germline ends. The CDR3 covers 13 residues. Germline-derived CDR1 and CDR2 are MRHNA and SNTAGT. The CDR3 sequence is CASNEGIPVGQYF. CDR3 nucleotides: TGTGCCAGCAACGAGGGGATCCCCGTTGGGCAGTACTTC.

This clone appeared once. The rearrangement links TRBV15 to TRBJ2-5; weak D call: TRBD1 (6 bases). The length of the CDR3 is 12 residues. Germline CDR1 reads LNHNV; CDR2 reads YYDKDF (reference sequence). V dropped 4 bases and J dropped 4 bases, with 7 bases sitting between them. The CDR3 region is CATSTTGETQYF. The CDR3 nucleotides read TGTGCCACCAGCACGACAGGAGAGACCCAGTACTTC.

The J gene is TRBJ2-2, the V gene TRBV29-1; D is perhaps TRBD2 (6 bases). Trimming removed 2 bases from V and 5 bases from J, with 9 bases in between. CDR1 SQVTM and CDR2 ANQGSEA come from the germline V gene. The CDR3 has 13 amino acids. CDR3 amino acids: CSVEYRGTGELFF. For the CDR3, the DNA is TGCAGCGTTGAATACCGGGGGACCGGGGAGCTGTTTTTT.

This sequence joins TRBV6-2 or TRBV6-3 and TRBJ2-1; 11 bases match TRBD2. Trimming at V came to 5 bases and at J to 6 bases, leaving 6 bases not matched to a gene. The length of the CDR3 is 15 residues. CDR1 is MNHEY and CDR2 is SVGEGT in the germline V gene. CDR3 nucleotide sequence: TGTGCCAGCAGTCCCCTAGCGGGGGGACGCAATGAGCAGTTCTTC. Its protein is CASSPLAGGRNEQFF.

The J gene is TRBJ2-1, the V gene TRBV29-1; no definite D call. The CDR3 is made up of 11 amino acids. The germline V and J ends were trimmed by 6 bases and 8 bases, with 11 bases remaining between them. In germline, CDR1 is SQVTM, CDR2 ANQGSEA. The CDR3 region has the DNA TGCAGCGTGTATAGTTTGGATGAGCAGTTCTTC. Its protein is CSVYSLDEQFF.

CDR3: CASSITPEKLFF. The CDR3 DNA sequence: TGTGCCAGCAGCATCACCCCCGAAAAACTGTTTTTT. The gene calls are TRBV13 and TRBJ1-4; the D is unclear. Trimming stripped 5 bases from V and 8 bases from J, with 9 bases between. Looked up from germline, CDR1 is PRHDT and CDR2 is FYEKMQ (reference sequence). The CDR3 totals 12 residues. Supplemented by reference TRBV13 and TRBJ1-4, the full variable domain reads AAGVIQSPRHLIKEKRETATLKCYPIPRHDTVYWYQQGPGQDPQFLISFYEKMQSDKGSIPDRFSAQQFSDYHSELNMSSLELGDSALYFCASSITPEKLFFGSGTQLSVL.

The chain carries TRBV5-4 and TRBJ1-6; D ambiguous. The V gene lost 0 bases and the J gene lost 6 bases, with 19 bases spanning the gap. This CDR3 contains 18 residues. Germline lookup yields CDR1 SGHNT and CDR2 YYREEE (reference sequence). The CDR3 DNA reads as TGTGCCAGCAGCTTGGTCTCGGGTGGACCTGCACTTAATTCACCCCTCCACTTT. Its protein product is CASSLVSGGPALNSPLHF.

CDR3 in DNA: TGTGCCAGCAGTTCAGTGCGGGGCGGCGGCGAAAAACTGTTTTTT. This sequence encodes CASSSVRGGGEKLFF. The chain combines TRBV7-9 with TRBJ1-4; maybe TRBD1 (5 bases). Germline CDR1 is SEHNR and CDR2 is FQNEAQ (reference sequence). V was clipped by 6 bases and J by 8 bases, with 19 bases between them. This CDR3 comprises 15 residues.

The chain couples TRBV10-3 to TRBJ1-2; D is unclear. Trimming stripped 0 bases from V and 1 base from J, with 9 bases between. Germline assignment: CDR1 ENHRY and CDR2 SYGVKD. This CDR3 is 15 amino acids long. The DNA for the CDR3 is TGTGCCATCAGTGAGTCTCAAGGGTATAACTATGGCTACACCTTC. The encoded protein is CAISESQGYNYGYTF.

The V call is TRBV9, the J call TRBJ2-3; D not resolved. V shed 0 bases and J shed 7 bases, with 15 bases lying between them. The CDR3 has 15 amino acids. Germline values: CDR1 SGDLS, CDR2 YYNGEE. CDR3: CASSVVGTLRNTQYF. CDR3 bases: TGTGCCAGCAGCGTAGTCGGCACGTTGAGGAATACGCAGTATTTT. Looking up the rest from reference TRBV9 and TRBJ2-3 gives the full variable domain: DSGVTQTPKHLITATGQRVTLRCSPRSGDLSVYWYQQSLDQGLQFLIQYYNGEERAKGNILERFSAQQFPDLHSELNLSSLELGDSALYFCASSVVGTLRNTQYFGPGTRLTVL.

The CDR3 region is CASSLAGLGGNEQFF. CDR3 in DNA: TGCGCCAGCAGCTTGGCGGGACTAGGTGGGAATGAGCAGTTCTTC. The gene calls are TRBV5-1 and TRBJ2-1; 8 bases map to TRBD2. V lost 0 bases to trimming and J lost 7 bases; unmatched junction nucleotides: 6. Germline CDR1 SGHRS, CDR2 YFSETQ. The CDR3 is 15 residues long. The full variable domain, with the rest looked up from reference TRBV5-1 and TRBJ2-1, is KAGVTQTPRYLIKTRGQQVTLSCSPISGHRSVSWYQQTPGQGLQFLFEYFSETQRNKGNFPGRFSGRQFSNSRSEMNVSTLELGDSALYLCASSLAGLGGNEQFFGPGTRLTVL.